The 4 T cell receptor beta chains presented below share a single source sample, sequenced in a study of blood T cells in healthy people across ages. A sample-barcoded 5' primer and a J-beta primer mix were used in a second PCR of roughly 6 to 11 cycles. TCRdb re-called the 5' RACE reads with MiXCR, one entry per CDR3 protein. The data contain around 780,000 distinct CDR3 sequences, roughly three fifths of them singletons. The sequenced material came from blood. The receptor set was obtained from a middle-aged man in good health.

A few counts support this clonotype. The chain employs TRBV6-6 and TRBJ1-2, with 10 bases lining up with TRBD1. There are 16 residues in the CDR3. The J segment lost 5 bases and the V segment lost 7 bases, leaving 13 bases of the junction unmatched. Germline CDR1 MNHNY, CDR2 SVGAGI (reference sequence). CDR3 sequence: CASTDPSGQGVYGYTF. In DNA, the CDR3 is TGTGCCAGCACTGATCCTTCCGGACAGGGGGTATATGGCTACACCTTC.

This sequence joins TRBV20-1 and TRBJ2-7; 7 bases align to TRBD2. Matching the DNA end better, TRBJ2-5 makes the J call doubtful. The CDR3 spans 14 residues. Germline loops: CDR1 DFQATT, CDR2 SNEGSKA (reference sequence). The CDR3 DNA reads TGCAGTGCAACCTTGGGAGGGAGCCTAGAGACCCAGTACTTC. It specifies CSATLGGSLETQYF.

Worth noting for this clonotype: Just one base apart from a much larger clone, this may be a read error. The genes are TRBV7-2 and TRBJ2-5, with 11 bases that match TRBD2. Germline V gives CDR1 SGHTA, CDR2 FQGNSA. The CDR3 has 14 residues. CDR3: CVSSGTSGGSAQYF. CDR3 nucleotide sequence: TGTGTCAGCAGCGGGACTAGCGGCGGGAGTGCCCAGTACTTC.

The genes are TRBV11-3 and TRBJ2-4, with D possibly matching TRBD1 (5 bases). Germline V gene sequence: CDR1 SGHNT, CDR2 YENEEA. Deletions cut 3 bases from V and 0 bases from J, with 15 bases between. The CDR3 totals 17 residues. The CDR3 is CASSFKGVALAKNIQYF. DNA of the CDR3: TGTGCCAGCAGCTTTAAAGGGGTAGCACTAGCCAAAAACATTCAGTACTTC.